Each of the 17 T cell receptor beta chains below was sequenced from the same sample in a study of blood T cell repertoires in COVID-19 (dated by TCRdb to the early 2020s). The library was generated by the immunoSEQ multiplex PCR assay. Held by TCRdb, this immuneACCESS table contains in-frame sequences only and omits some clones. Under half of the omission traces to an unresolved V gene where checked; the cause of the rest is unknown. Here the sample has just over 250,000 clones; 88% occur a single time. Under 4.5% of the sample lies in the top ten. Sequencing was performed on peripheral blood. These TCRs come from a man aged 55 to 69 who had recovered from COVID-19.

CDR3 sequence reads: CASSVELAGYNEQFF. The CDR3 DNA sequence: TGTGCCAGCAGCGTAGAACTAGCGGGGTACAATGAGCAGTTCTTC. This sequence joins TRBV9 and TRBJ2-1; 10 bases match TRBD2. The trim removed 0 bases at V and 4 bases at J, leaving 1 base unmatched. This CDR3 has 15 residues. CDR1 and CDR2 from the germline V gene are SGDLS and YYNGEE.

CDR3 DNA sequence: TGTGCCAGCAGCTTAGCGGGGGGGCATGAGACCCAGTACTTC. Protein sequence: CASSLAGGHETQYF. The rearrangement links TRBV7-2 to TRBJ2-5; perhaps TRBD2 as D (7 bases). The germline gives CDR1 SGHTA, CDR2 FQGNSA. The germline V and J ends were trimmed by 0 bases and 5 bases, with 10 bases remaining between them. This CDR3 region has 14 residues.

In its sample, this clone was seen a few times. As DNA, the CDR3 is TGTGCCAGCAGCTTCGGGACAGGGGTGTCCGGGGAGCTGTTTTTT. Its translation: CASSFGTGVSGELFF. The chain is built from TRBV7-7 and TRBJ2-2; TRBD1 matches 10 bases. CDR1 is SSHAT and CDR2 is FNYEAQ in the germline V gene (reference sequence). The length of the CDR3 is 15 residues. V shed 3 bases, J shed 6 bases, and the junction held 4 bases outside the gene matches.

For the CDR3, the DNA is TGTGCCAGCAGCTTAAGGGGGGGCCTGACAGATACGCAGTATTTT. It yields the protein CASSLRGGLTDTQYF. The rearrangement links TRBV11-3 to TRBJ2-3, with D possibly matching TRBD2 (7 bases). Germline V CDR1 and CDR2: SGHNT, YENEEA. This CDR3 is built from 15 residues. Deletions cut 2 bases from V and 3 bases from J, with 12 bases between.

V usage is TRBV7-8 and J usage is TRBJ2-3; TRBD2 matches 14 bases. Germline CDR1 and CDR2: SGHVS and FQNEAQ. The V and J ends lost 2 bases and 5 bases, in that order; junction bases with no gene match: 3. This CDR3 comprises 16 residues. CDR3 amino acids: CASSLWTSGGLDTQYF. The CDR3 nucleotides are TGTGCCAGCAGCTTATGGACTAGCGGGGGGTTAGATACGCAGTATTTT.

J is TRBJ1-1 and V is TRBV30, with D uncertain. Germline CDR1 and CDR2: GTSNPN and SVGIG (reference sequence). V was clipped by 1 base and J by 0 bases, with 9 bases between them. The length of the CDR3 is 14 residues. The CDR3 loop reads CAWSADFLNTEAFF. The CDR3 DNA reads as TGTGCCTGGAGTGCAGACTTTCTGAACACTGAAGCTTTCTTT.

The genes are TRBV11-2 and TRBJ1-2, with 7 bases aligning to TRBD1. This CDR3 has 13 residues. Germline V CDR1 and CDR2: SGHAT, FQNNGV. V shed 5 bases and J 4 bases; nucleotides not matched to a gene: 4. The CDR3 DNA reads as TGTGCCAGCAGCCCAAACAGGGGCTATGGCTACACCTTC. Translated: CASSPNRGYGYTF.

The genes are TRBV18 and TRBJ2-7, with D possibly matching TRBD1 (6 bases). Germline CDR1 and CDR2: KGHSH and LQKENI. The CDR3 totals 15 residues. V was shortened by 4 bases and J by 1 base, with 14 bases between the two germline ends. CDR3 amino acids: CASSLRQGYSYEQYF. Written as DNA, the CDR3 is TGTGCCAGCTCACTTAGGCAGGGGTATTCCTACGAGCAGTACTTC.

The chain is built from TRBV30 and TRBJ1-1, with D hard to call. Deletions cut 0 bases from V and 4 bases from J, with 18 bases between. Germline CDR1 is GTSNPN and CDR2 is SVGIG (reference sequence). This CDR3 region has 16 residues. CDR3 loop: CAWSVSLNRRFTEAFF. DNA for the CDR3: TGTGCCTGGAGTGTATCCTTGAACCGGAGGTTCACTGAAGCTTTCTTT.

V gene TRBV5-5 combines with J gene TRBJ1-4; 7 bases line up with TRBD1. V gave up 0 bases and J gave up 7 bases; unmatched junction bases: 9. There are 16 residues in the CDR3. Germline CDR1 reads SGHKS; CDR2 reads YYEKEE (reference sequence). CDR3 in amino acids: CASSLVPAGGGEKLFF. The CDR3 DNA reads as TGTGCCAGCAGCTTGGTTCCTGCAGGGGGTGGTGAAAAACTGTTTTTT. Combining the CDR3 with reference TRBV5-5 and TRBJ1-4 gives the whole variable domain DAGVTQSPTHLIKTRGQQVTLRCSPISGHKSVSWYQQVLGQGPQFIFQYYEKEERGRGNFPDRFSARQFPNYSSELNVNALLLGDSALYLCASSLVPAGGGEKLFFGSGTQLSVL.

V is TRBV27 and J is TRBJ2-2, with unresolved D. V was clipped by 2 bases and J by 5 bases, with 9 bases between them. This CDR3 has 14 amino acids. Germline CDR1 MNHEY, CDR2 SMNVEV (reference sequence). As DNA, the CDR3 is TGTGCCAGCAGTTTAGTCAGTCCAACCGGGGAGCTGTTTTTT. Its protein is CASSLVSPTGELFF.

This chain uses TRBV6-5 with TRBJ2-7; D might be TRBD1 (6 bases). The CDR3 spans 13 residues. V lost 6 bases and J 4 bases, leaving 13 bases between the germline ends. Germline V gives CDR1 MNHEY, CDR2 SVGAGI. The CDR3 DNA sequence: TGTGCCAGCAGCCTGGGACAACCTTACGAGCAGTACTTC. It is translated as CASSLGQPYEQYF.

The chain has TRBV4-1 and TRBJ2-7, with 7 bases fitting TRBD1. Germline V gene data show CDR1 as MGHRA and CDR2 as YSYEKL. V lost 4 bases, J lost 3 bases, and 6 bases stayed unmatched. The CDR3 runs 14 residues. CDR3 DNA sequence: TGCGCCAGCAGCCCCTGGACAGGAAGCTACGAGCAGTACTTC. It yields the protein CASSPWTGSYEQYF.

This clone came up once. The CDR3 is CASSIENYGYTF. Here the CDR3 DNA reads TGTGCCAGTAGTATTGAGAACTATGGCTACACCTTC. V and J are TRBV19 and TRBJ1-2; no clear D. Per germline, CDR1 LNHDA and CDR2 SQIVND (reference sequence). Between the trimmed V and J ends, which lost 3 bases and 2 bases, there was a span of 4 bases. CDR3 length: 12 residues. The full variable domain, its missing parts supplied by reference TRBV19 and TRBJ1-2, is DGGITQSPKYLFRKEGQNVTLSCEQNLNHDAMYWYRQDPGQGLRLIYYSQIVNDFQKGDIAEGYSVSREKKESFPLTVTSAQKNPTAFYLCASSIENYGYTFGSGTRLTVV.

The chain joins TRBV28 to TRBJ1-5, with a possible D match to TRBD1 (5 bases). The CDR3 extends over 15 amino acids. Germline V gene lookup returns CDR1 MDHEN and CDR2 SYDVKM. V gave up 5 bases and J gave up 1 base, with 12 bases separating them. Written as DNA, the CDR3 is TGTGCCAGCAGTAGCGGGGGATGGAGCAATCAGCCCCAGCATTTT. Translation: CASSSGGWSNQPQHF.

CDR3 sequence reads: CASSGGGAPSYEQYF. The CDR3, as DNA: TGTGCCAGCAGCGGAGGGGGGGCGCCCTCCTACGAGCAGTACTTC. The chain joins TRBV7-9 to TRBJ2-7; perhaps TRBD2 as D (7 bases). This CDR3 has 15 amino acids. CDR1 is SEHNR, CDR2 FQNEAQ, per germline (reference sequence). The V gene lost 5 bases and the J gene lost 0 bases, with 14 bases spanning the gap. The entire variable domain, with the rest obtained from reference TRBV7-9 and TRBJ2-7, is as follows: DTGVSQNPRHKITKRGQNVTFRCDPISEHNRLYWYRQTLGQGPEFLTYFQNEAQLEKSRLLSDRFSAERPKGSFSTLEIQRTEQGDSAMYLCASSGGGAPSYEQYFGPGTRLTVT.

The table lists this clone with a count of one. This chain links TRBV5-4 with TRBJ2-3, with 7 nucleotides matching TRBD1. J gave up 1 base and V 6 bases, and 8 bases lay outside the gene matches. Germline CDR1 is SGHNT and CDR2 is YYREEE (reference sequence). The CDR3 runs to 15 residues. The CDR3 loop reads CASNEGQARTDTQYF. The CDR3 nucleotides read TGTGCCAGCAACGAAGGACAGGCACGCACAGATACGCAGTATTTT.